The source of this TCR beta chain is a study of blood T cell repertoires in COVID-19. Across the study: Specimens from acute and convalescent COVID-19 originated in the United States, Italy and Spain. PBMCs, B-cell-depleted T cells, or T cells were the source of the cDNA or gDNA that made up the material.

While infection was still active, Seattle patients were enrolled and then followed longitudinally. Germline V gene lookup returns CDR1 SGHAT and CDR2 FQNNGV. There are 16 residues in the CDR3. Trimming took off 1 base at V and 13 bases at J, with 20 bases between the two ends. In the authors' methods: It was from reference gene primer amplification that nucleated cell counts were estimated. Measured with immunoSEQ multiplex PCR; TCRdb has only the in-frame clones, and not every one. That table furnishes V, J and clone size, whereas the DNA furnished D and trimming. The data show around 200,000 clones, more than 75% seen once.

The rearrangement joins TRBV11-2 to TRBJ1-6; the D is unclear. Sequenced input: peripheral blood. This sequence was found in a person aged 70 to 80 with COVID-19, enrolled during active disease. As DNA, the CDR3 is TGTGCCAGCAGCTTAGTAAGGGCCGGGAGAAGTAGCCCCCTCCACTTT. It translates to CASSLVRAGRSSPLHF.